This T cell receptor beta chain came from a study of shared clonotypes between healthy human individuals. Whole-study context: A donor's plate count was three for CD4 naive and three for CD4 memory; CD8 naive had two and CD8 memory one. Findings of the study overall: When naive CD4 clonotypes were compared across a few donors, roughly 4.9% were shared.

Notes on this clone: Its cognate antigen is unknown.

Between the trimmed V and J ends, which lost 1 base and 0 bases, there was a span of 10 bases. Germline V gene data show CDR1 as LNHNV and CDR2 as YYDKDF (reference sequence). The CDR3 is 15 residues long. Per sorted-subset replicate PCR, input was approximately 210 ng DNA, representing some 30,000 T cell genomes. Produced via immunoSEQ multiplex PCR; TCRdb's table is partial and in-frame only. The sample contains more than 2,000,000 clones, approximately 95% of which appear only once. The V gene is TRBV15, the J gene TRBJ2-7, with D possibly being TRBD2 (5 bases). Sequenced: naive CD4+ T cells from PBMCs. Subset indicated: CD45RA+ positively selected. This receptor was identified in a man aged 18 to 29 in good health. Some clones in this sample may be carry-over from other donors' samples. DNA of the CDR3: TGTGCCACCAGCAGAGGGGGAGCCGACTCCTACGAGCAGTACTTC. The encoded protein is CATSRGGADSYEQYF.